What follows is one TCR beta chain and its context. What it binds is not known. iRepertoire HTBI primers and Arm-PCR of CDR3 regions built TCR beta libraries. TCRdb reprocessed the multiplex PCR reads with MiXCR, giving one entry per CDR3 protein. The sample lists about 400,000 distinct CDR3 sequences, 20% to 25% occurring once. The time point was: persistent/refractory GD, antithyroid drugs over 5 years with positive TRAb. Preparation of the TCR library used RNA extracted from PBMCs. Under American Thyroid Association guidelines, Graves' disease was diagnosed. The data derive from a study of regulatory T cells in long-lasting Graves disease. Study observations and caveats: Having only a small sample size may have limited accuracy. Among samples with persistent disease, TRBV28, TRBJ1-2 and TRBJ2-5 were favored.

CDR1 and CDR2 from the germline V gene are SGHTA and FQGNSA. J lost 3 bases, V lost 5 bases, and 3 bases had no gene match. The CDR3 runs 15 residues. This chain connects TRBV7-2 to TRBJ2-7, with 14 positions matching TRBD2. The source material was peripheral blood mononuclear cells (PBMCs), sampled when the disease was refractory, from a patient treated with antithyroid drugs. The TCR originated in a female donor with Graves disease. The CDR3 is CASSAGLAGGYEQYF. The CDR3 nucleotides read TGTGCCAGCAGCGCAGGACTAGCGGGAGGCTACGAGCAGTACTTC. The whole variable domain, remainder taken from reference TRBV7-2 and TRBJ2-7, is GAGVSQSPSNKVTEKGKDVELRCDPISGHTALYWYRQSLGQGLEFLIYFQGNSAPDKSGLPSDRFSAERTGGSVSTLTIQRTQQEDSAVYLCASSAGLAGGYEQYFGPGTRLTVT.